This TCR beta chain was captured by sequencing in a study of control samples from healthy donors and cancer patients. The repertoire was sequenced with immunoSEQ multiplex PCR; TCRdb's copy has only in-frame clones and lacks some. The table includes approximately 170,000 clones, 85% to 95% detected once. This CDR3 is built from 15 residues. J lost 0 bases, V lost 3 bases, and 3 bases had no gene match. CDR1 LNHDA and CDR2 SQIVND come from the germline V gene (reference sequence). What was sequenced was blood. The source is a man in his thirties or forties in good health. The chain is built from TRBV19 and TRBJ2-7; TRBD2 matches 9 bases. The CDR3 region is CASSIGLALSYEQYF. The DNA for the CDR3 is TGTGCCAGTAGTATCGGACTAGCGCTCTCCTACGAGCAGTACTTC.